These 18 T cell receptor beta chains originate from one sample sequenced in a study of blood T cell repertoires in COVID-19. Using immunoSEQ multiplex PCR, the repertoire was profiled, and TCRdb retains in-frame clones only, with some absent. The repertoire consists of roughly 150,000 clones, with 85% occurring once and the leading ten covering 6.5% to 9.5%. Specimen: peripheral blood. The origin of the receptors is a woman older than 75 with COVID-19, enrolled during active disease.

This chain connects TRBV5-1 to TRBJ1-1; the D gene is possibly TRBD1 (5 bases). V was trimmed by 4 bases and J by 0 bases, leaving 10 bases between them. Germline-derived CDR1 and CDR2 are SGHRS and YFSETQ. CDR3 length: 14 residues. CDR3 protein: CASSLGAMNTEAFF. As DNA, the CDR3 is TGCGCCAGCAGCCTAGGGGCAATGAACACTGAAGCTTTCTTT.

The V call is TRBV5-4, the J call TRBJ1-2, with unresolved D. V was shortened by 4 bases and J by 6 bases, with 10 bases between the two germline ends. The germline V gene encodes CDR1 SGHNT and CDR2 YYREEE (reference sequence). This CDR3 spans 12 amino acids. The CDR3 region has the DNA TGTGCCAGCAGCGGCAGACGGGATGGCTACACCTTC. This sequence encodes CASSGRRDGYTF.

The J gene is TRBJ1-4, the V gene TRBV29-1; 7 bases agree with TRBD1. V lost 3 bases and J lost 5; bases outside the gene matches: 6. Germline-derived CDR1 and CDR2 are SQVTM and ANQGSEA. The CDR3 runs to 14 residues. The CDR3 here is CSVETGTANEKLFF. The CDR3 DNA follows: TGCAGCGTTGAGACCGGGACAGCCAATGAAAAACTGTTTTTT.

This clone turned up a few times. For the CDR3, the DNA is TGTGCCAGCAGCCTTAGCGGGGGAACTGAAGCTTTCTTT. Residues: CASSLSGGTEAFF. V gene TRBV3-1 (or the pseudogene TRBV3-2) combines with J gene TRBJ1-1; maybe TRBD1 (5 bases). The CDR3 covers 13 residues. Germline lookup yields CDR1 LGHDT and CDR2 YNNKEL (reference sequence). Trimming removed 4 bases at V and 5 bases at J, with 11 bases between.

V and J are TRBV7-2 and TRBJ2-3; weak D call: TRBD2 (6 bases). V was shortened by 4 bases and J by 0 bases, with 11 bases between the two germline ends. From germline, CDR1 is SGHTA and CDR2 FQGNSA. This CDR3 has 15 amino acids. Here the CDR3 reads CASSSSGVSTDTQYF. CDR3 coding DNA: TGTGCCAGCAGCTCCTCGGGAGTAAGCACAGATACGCAGTATTTT.

This chain connects TRBV6-4 to TRBJ1-4, with D hard to call. The V and J ends lost 8 bases and 3 bases respectively, with 16 bases between them. The germline gives CDR1 MRHNA, CDR2 SNTAGT. This CDR3 is built from 15 residues. CDR3 bases: TGTGCCAGCCCGCCCCCCCAGGTCTCTAATGAAAAACTGTTTTTT. Protein product: CASPPPQVSNEKLFF.

In this sample, this clone turned up a few times. V and J are TRBV9 and TRBJ1-6; weak D call: TRBD1 (5 bases). The CDR3 extends over 15 amino acids. With 0 bases removed from V and 3 bases from J, the gap between germline ends came to 7 bases. The V gene's germline CDR1 is SGDLS and CDR2 YYNGEE. The chain's CDR3 is CASSVVDSYNSPLHF. CDR3 in DNA: TGTGCCAGCAGCGTAGTCGACAGCTATAATTCACCCCTCCACTTT.

The V and J genes are TRBV7-9 and TRBJ2-1; no firm D call. Germline V gene sequence: CDR1 SEHNR, CDR2 FQNEAQ (reference sequence). This CDR3 has 13 residues. Trimming took 5 bases from V and 10 from J, leaving 15 bases between them. CDR3 bases: TGTGCCAGCAGCCCCGGTGCCCCCGGGGAGCAGTTCTTC. It translates to CASSPGAPGEQFF.

The chain couples TRBV5-1 to TRBJ1-1; possible D gene TRBD1, 5 bases. This CDR3 spans 14 amino acids. Trimming took 4 bases from V and 6 from J, leaving 16 bases between them. Germline loops: CDR1 SGHRS, CDR2 YFSETQ. The DNA for the CDR3 is TGCGCCAGCAGCCGGATCCGAGGGGAGGCTGAAGCTTTCTTT. It yields the protein CASSRIRGEAEAFF.

V gene TRBV7-8 combines with J gene TRBJ2-1; 9 bases are a match to TRBD1. Germline V gene lookup returns CDR1 SGHVS and CDR2 FQNEAQ. This CDR3 spans 16 amino acids. Losses at the gene ends were 2 bases for V and 5 bases for J; bases not matched to a gene: 7. Here the CDR3 DNA reads TGTGCCAGCAGCTTAAGATGGGGACAGGGCGACAATGAGCAGTTCTTC. Translation gives CASSLRWGQGDNEQFF.

V and J are TRBV6-5 and TRBJ1-2; D may be TRBD1 (5 bases). This CDR3 has 15 amino acids. Germline CDR1 and CDR2: MNHEY and SVGAGI. V was pared by 7 bases and J by 8 bases, with 23 bases between. CDR3 DNA sequence: TGTGCCAGCACCCCCGTATTCTGGGACTTTAAAGGCTACACCTTC. The encoded protein is CASTPVFWDFKGYTF.

The chain links TRBV5-1 to TRBJ1-1; TRBD1 is a possible D gene (5 bases). CDR1 SGHRS and CDR2 YFSETQ come from the germline V gene. There are 15 residues in the CDR3. V lost 0 bases and J 4 bases, leaving 13 bases between the germline ends. CDR3 residues: CASSLGATDFTEAFF. For the CDR3, the DNA is TGCGCCAGCAGCTTGGGGGCGACAGACTTCACTGAAGCTTTCTTT.

The chain links TRBV7-3 to TRBJ1-2; 11 bases map to TRBD1. The CDR3 runs to 15 residues. Looked up from germline, CDR1 is SGHTA and CDR2 is FQGTGA. Trimming at V came to 5 bases and at J to 4 bases, leaving 6 bases not matched to a gene. The CDR3 sequence: CASSPQGQGGYGYTF. The CDR3 nucleotides read TGTGCCAGCAGCCCACAGGGACAGGGGGGCTATGGCTACACCTTC.

The genes are TRBV7-9 and TRBJ1-1, with unresolved D. CDR1 is SEHNR, CDR2 FQNEAQ, per germline (reference sequence). Trimming shortened V by 2 bases and J by 8 bases, and 9 bases separated the two germline ends. This CDR3 is 12 amino acids long. CDR3 in amino acids: CASSLSRGEAFF. Written as DNA, the CDR3 is TGTGCCAGCAGCTTAAGTCGCGGGGAAGCTTTCTTT.

The chain is built from TRBV11-1 and TRBJ1-4; 7 nucleotides align to TRBD1. This CDR3 spans 13 amino acids. Germline V lookup: CDR1 SGHAT, CDR2 FQDESV (reference sequence). V trimming: 5 bases; J trimming: 6 bases; junction bases outside the gene matches: 3. CDR3 sequence: CASSITGDEKLFF. DNA for the CDR3: TGTGCCAGCAGCATAACAGGGGATGAAAAACTGTTTTTT.

This chain connects TRBV7-9 to TRBJ1-1; TRBD1 aligns across 8 bases. Germline lookup yields CDR1 SEHNR and CDR2 FQNEAQ (reference sequence). The CDR3 has 14 amino acids. V lost 5 bases to trimming and J lost 3 bases; unmatched junction nucleotides: 5. This CDR3 reads CASSQGAVDTEAFF. CDR3 bases: TGTGCCAGCAGCCAGGGGGCAGTCGACACTGAAGCTTTCTTT.

This chain connects TRBV9 to TRBJ1-2; D not resolved. Deletions cut 2 bases from V and 1 base from J, with 9 bases between. The CDR3 extends over 14 amino acids. The germline gives CDR1 SGDLS, CDR2 YYNGEE. CDR3: CASSVAELNYGYTF. The CDR3 nucleotides read TGTGCCAGCAGCGTCGCGGAGCTTAACTATGGCTACACCTTC.

The rearrangement links TRBV29-1 to TRBJ2-5; no firm D call. V was cut by 3 bases and J by 7 bases, with 12 bases left in between. CDR3 size: 12 residues. The germline V gene has CDR1 SQVTM and CDR2 ANQGSEA. CDR3 nucleotide sequence: TGCAGCGTTGAGTGGCCGTCGCTGACCCAGTACTTC. This gives the protein CSVEWPSLTQYF.